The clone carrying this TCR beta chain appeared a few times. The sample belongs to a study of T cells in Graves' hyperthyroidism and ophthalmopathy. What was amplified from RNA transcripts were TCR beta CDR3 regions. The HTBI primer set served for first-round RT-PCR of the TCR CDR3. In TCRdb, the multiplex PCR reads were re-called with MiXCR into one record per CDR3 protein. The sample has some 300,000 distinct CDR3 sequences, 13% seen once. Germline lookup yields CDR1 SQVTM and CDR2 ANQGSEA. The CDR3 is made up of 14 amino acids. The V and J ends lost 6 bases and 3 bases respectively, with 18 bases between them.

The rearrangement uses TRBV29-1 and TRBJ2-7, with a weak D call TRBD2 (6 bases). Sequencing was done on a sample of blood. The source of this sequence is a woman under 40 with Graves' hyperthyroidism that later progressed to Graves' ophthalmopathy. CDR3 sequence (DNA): TGCAGCGTCCTACCTTATGACGGGGGCTACGAGCAGTACTTC. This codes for CSVLPYDGGYEQYF.